Listed below are T cell receptor beta chains from one sample, sequenced in a study of graft-versus-host responses after intestinal transplantation. Antigens of these TCRs are unknown. Libraries were prepared by immunoSEQ multiplex PCR; TCRdb keeps only in-frame clonotypes and omits some of them. This sample yields 80,000 to 100,000 clones, of which 90% are seen a single time; around 0.1% belongs to the top ten. Sequenced here: unstimulated CD4+ T cells sorted from spleen or lymph node cells, sampled before intestinal transplant. These receptors all stem from a human donor who received an intestinal transplant. CDR3s include the opening cysteine and the closing phenylalanine or tryptophan. The order of the fields is D gene, clone size, J gene, V gene, CDR3 DNA, CDR3 protein. A D gene is named only where the DNA matches it firmly. Clone sizes are given selectively: once, few, many, or a class where the clone is expanded.

d_call: TRBD1; clone_size: NA; j_call: TRBJ1-2; v_call: TRBV27; cdr3_nt: TGTGCCAGCAGTTTATCGGGGGACAGGGATGGCTACACCTTC; cdr3_aa: CASSLSGDRDGYTF
d_call: NA; clone_size: NA; j_call: TRBJ2-6; v_call: TRBV6-5; cdr3_nt: TGTGCCAGCAGTCCTCAGGGGTCTGGGGCCAACGTCCTGACTTTC; cdr3_aa: CASSPQGSGANVLTF
d_call: NA; clone_size: NA; j_call: TRBJ1-1; v_call: TRBV6-5; cdr3_nt: TGTGCCAGCACAGCAGCGCGGGGGGGCACTGAAGCTTTCTTT; cdr3_aa: CASTAARGGTEAFF
d_call: NA; clone_size: NA; j_call: TRBJ2-5; v_call: TRBV2; cdr3_nt: TGTGCCAGCAGTGCCGGGACAAGAGAGACCCAGTACTTC; cdr3_aa: CASSAGTRETQYF
d_call: NA; clone_size: NA; j_call: TRBJ2-5; v_call: TRBV15; cdr3_nt: TGTGCCACCAGCGGGCCTAGGACATCTCAAGAGACCCAGTACTTC; cdr3_aa: CATSGPRTSQETQYF
d_call: NA; clone_size: NA; j_call: TRBJ2-6; v_call: TRBV5-4; cdr3_nt: TGTGCCAGCAGCTTGGGAGTTGCTGGGGCCAACGTCCTGACTTTC; cdr3_aa: CASSLGVAGANVLTF
d_call: TRBD1; clone_size: NA; j_call: TRBJ1-4; v_call: TRBV10-2; cdr3_nt: TGCGCCAGCAGCACTGGACAGGGATTGCAGGAACTGTTTTTT; cdr3_aa: CASSTGQGLQELFF
d_call: TRBD1; clone_size: NA; j_call: TRBJ1-4; v_call: TRBV6-1; cdr3_nt: TGTGCCAGCAGTAGAGACAGGGTTAATGAAAAACTGTTTTTT; cdr3_aa: CASSRDRVNEKLFF
d_call: TRBD2; clone_size: NA; j_call: TRBJ2-2; v_call: TRBV10-2; cdr3_nt: TGCGCCAGCAGGACTAGCGGGGGGCCGCCCACCGGGGAGCTGTTTTTT; cdr3_aa: CASRTSGGPPTGELFF
d_call: TRBD1; clone_size: NA; j_call: TRBJ2-5; v_call: TRBV25-1; cdr3_nt: TGTGCCAGCAGTGAAATAGGACAGGGGGGCGAGACCCAGTACTTC; cdr3_aa: CASSEIGQGGETQYF
d_call: NA; clone_size: NA; j_call: TRBJ2-1; v_call: TRBV4-2; cdr3_nt: TGTGCCAGCAGCCAAGAGCGGGGAACCAACAATGAGCAGTTCTTC; cdr3_aa: CASSQERGTNNEQFF
d_call: NA; clone_size: NA; j_call: TRBJ2-7; v_call: TRBV21-1; cdr3_nt: TGTGCCAGCAGCAAAGGGGCCCCGATCAAGGTGGGGACAGGGCGCGAGCAGTACTTC; cdr3_aa: CASSKGAPIKVGTGREQYF
d_call: TRBD1; clone_size: NA; j_call: TRBJ2-7; v_call: TRBV10-1; cdr3_nt: TGCGCCAGCAGTGAGTCGGGACAGGGGTCGTACGAGCAGTACTTC; cdr3_aa: CASSESGQGSYEQYF
d_call: NA; clone_size: NA; j_call: TRBJ1-1; v_call: TRBV29-1; cdr3_nt: TGCAGCGTTGGGTCTGTGGTCCTAAATGGTGAAGCTTTCTTT; cdr3_aa: CSVGSVVLNGEAFF
d_call: TRBD2; clone_size: once; j_call: TRBJ2-2; v_call: TRBV9; cdr3_nt: TGTGCCAGCAGCGTCTTGAGCGGGGGTAACACCGGGGAGCTGTTTTTT; cdr3_aa: CASSVLSGGNTGELFF
d_call: NA; clone_size: NA; j_call: TRBJ2-5; v_call: TRBV6-6; cdr3_nt: TGTGCCAGCAGCTCGGCAGGAGAGACCCAGTACTTC; cdr3_aa: CASSSAGETQYF
d_call: NA; clone_size: NA; j_call: TRBJ2-7; v_call: TRBV10-2; cdr3_nt: TGCGCCAGCAGTGAGTCGGCCGGACTCTACGAGCAGTACTTC; cdr3_aa: CASSESAGLYEQYF
d_call: TRBD1; clone_size: NA; j_call: TRBJ1-1; v_call: TRBV6-5; cdr3_nt: TGTGCCAGTAGCCCGACAGGGTCGAACACTGAAGCTTTCTTT; cdr3_aa: CASSPTGSNTEAFF
d_call: TRBD1; clone_size: NA; j_call: TRBJ1-5; v_call: TRBV5-8; cdr3_nt: TGTGCCAGCAGCAAACAGGGGGGACAGCCCCAGCATTTT; cdr3_aa: CASSKQGGQPQHF
d_call: NA; clone_size: NA; j_call: TRBJ1-1; v_call: TRBV6-6; cdr3_nt: TGTGCCAGCAGTTGGAGCGAAACGATCACTGAAGCTTTCTTT; cdr3_aa: CASSWSETITEAFF
d_call: NA; clone_size: NA; j_call: TRBJ1-1; v_call: TRBV7-3; cdr3_nt: TGTGCCAGCAGTTATGAGGGGAACACTGAAGCTTTCTTT; cdr3_aa: CASSYEGNTEAFF
d_call: NA; clone_size: NA; j_call: TRBJ2-7; v_call: TRBV6-4; cdr3_nt: TGTGCCAGCAGCCCCACAGGGTCCTACGGCGAGCAGTACTTC; cdr3_aa: CASSPTGSYGEQYF
d_call: NA; clone_size: NA; j_call: TRBJ1-4; v_call: TRBV6-1; cdr3_nt: TGTGCCAGCAGTGACCAGGGAGGGCTTAATGAAAAACTGTTTTTT; cdr3_aa: CASSDQGGLNEKLFF
d_call: NA; clone_size: NA; j_call: TRBJ1-3; v_call: TRBV4-2; cdr3_nt: TGTGCCAGCAGCCAAGATTCCCCCTTTTTTGGAAACACCATATATTTT; cdr3_aa: CASSQDSPFFGNTIYF
d_call: NA; clone_size: NA; j_call: TRBJ2-1; v_call: TRBV6-4; cdr3_nt: TGTGCCAGCAGTGTTGGTCAGACACGCTACAATGAGCAGTTCTTC; cdr3_aa: CASSVGQTRYNEQFF
d_call: NA; clone_size: NA; j_call: TRBJ2-3; v_call: TRBV4-1; cdr3_nt: TGCGCCAGCAGCCAGGTCCTAGGGGGGGGCCGGTCTGTAGATACGCAGTATTTT; cdr3_aa: CASSQVLGGGRSVDTQYF
d_call: TRBD1; clone_size: NA; j_call: TRBJ1-2; v_call: TRBV6-1; cdr3_nt: TGTGCCAGCATGGCACAGGGGGGGTATGGCTACACCTTC; cdr3_aa: CASMAQGGYGYTF
d_call: TRBD1; clone_size: NA; j_call: TRBJ2-1; v_call: TRBV9; cdr3_nt: TGTGCCAGCAGCGGGACAGGGTGGAATGAGCAGTTCTTC; cdr3_aa: CASSGTGWNEQFF
d_call: TRBD1; clone_size: NA; j_call: TRBJ1-2; v_call: TRBV9; cdr3_nt: TGTGCCAGCAGCGTAGGGGGACAGCCTCTCTATGGCTACACCTTC; cdr3_aa: CASSVGGQPLYGYTF
d_call: NA; clone_size: NA; j_call: TRBJ1-2; v_call: TRBV6-5; cdr3_nt: TGTGCCAGCACCAGTGACAGGCAAGGCTACACCTTC; cdr3_aa: CASTSDRQGYTF
d_call: NA; clone_size: NA; j_call: TRBJ2-7; v_call: TRBV6-1; cdr3_nt: TGTGCCAGCAGAGCCGAGGGTTCCGAGCAGTACTTC; cdr3_aa: CASRAEGSEQYF